This T cell receptor beta chain was captured by sequencing in a study of vaccination effects on CD4 cells after COVID-19. Before sequencing, viral peptide pools were used by the ViraFEST assay to expand antigen-specific CD4+ T cells. Upon completion of around ten days in culture, CD4+ T cells were isolated. Testing of the vaccine recipients showed negative nucleocapsid antibodies and no prior SARS-CoV-2 infection. Study-wide points: Infection- and vaccine-induced clones contracted markedly late after vaccination.

V shed 3 bases, J shed 1 base, and the junction held 3 bases outside the gene matches. Germline V gene data show CDR1 as LNHDA and CDR2 as SQIVND (reference sequence). The CDR3 sequence is 16 residues long. Clones were read by immunoSEQ multiplex PCR, and TCRdb kept only the in-frame ones, dropping some. The profile shows around 68,000 clones, roughly 80% of them singletons. A note on this clone: No antigen is known for it.

The chain links TRBV19 to TRBJ2-2, with 9 bases aligning to TRBD1. Sequences were derived from CD4+ T cells from PBMCs cultured with SARS-CoV-2 spike peptides, sampled before COVID-19 vaccination. The TCR was taken from a human donor who received a COVID-19 vaccine. CDR3 residues: CASSITTGGNTGELFF. DNA for the CDR3: TGTGCCAGTAGTATTACGACAGGGGGGAACACCGGGGAGCTGTTTTTT.